These T cell receptor beta chains were read from a single sample in a study of shared clonotypes between healthy human individuals. The protocol was immunoSEQ multiplex PCR, while the TCRdb copy is restricted to in-frame clones and leaves out a portion. Of roughly 2.6 million clones in the sample, around nine tenths were seen once. The sequencing sample was made of naive CD4+ T cells sorted from blood. These receptors all come from a man aged 18 to 30 in good health. Both conserved end residues are part of each CDR3. A D gene is named only where the DNA matches it firmly. Rows give clone size only sometimes, using once, few, many, or a class for an expanded clone.

v_gene,abundance,d_gene,j_gene,CDR3nt,CDR3aa
TRBV11-2,NA,TRBD2,TRBJ2-1,TGTGCCAGCAGCTTACCTCGAACTAGCGGGGGGAGGGATGAGCAGTTCTTC,CASSLPRTSGGRDEQFF
TRBV9,NA,TRBD1,TRBJ2-7,TGTGCCAGCAGCCCTCAACCAGGACAGGGCCTCTCCTACGAGCAGTACTTC,CASSPQPGQGLSYEQYF
TRBV5-1,NA,TRBD2,TRBJ2-7,TGCGCCAGCAGCTTGGGGGCCGGCGGGGGCTCCTACGAGCAGTACTTC,CASSLGAGGGSYEQYF
TRBV5-1,NA,TRBD1,TRBJ1-1,TGCGCCAGCAGCTTGGGGCGGGACAGGGGAAGGAACACTGAAGCTTTCTTT,CASSLGRDRGRNTEAFF
TRBV11-2,once,NA,TRBJ2-7,TGTGCCAGCAGCTTGGGGTCTCCCCCCTTCGAGCAGTACTTC,CASSLGSPPFEQYF
TRBV5-1,NA,NA,TRBJ2-1,TGCGCCAGCAGCTTGGAGTCTAGCAGGAATGAGCAGTTCTTC,CASSLESSRNEQFF
TRBV27,once,TRBD1,TRBJ2-3,TGTGCCAGCAGCCGGACAGGGTGGGCAGATACGCAGTATTTT,CASSRTGWADTQYF
TRBV5-6,NA,TRBD1,TRBJ1-2,TGTGCCAGCAGTCCATACAGGGGCCAGGGAGGCTACACCTTC,CASSPYRGQGGYTF
TRBV7-2,NA,NA,TRBJ1-1,TGTGCCAGCAGCTTAATGTCAGATAATGCTTTCTTT,CASSLMSDNAFF
TRBV4-1,once,NA,TRBJ1-5,TGCGCCAGCAGCCAAGGTTGGGGAAGTAGCAATCAGCCCCAGCATTTT,CASSQGWGSSNQPQHF
TRBV5-1,NA,NA,TRBJ2-7,TGCGCCAGCAGCCCGGGGCTACCCTACGAGCAGTACTTC,CASSPGLPYEQYF
TRBV6-1,NA,TRBD2,TRBJ2-7,TGTGCCAGCAGTGATCCCGGGGGGGGCCCGTCCTACGAGCAGTACTTC,CASSDPGGGPSYEQYF
TRBV7-2,once,NA,TRBJ1-5,TGTGCCAGCAGCTTTCTAACAGCCATTGATCAGCCCCAGCATTTT,CASSFLTAIDQPQHF
TRBV6-5,NA,NA,TRBJ1-3,TGTGCCAGCAGAACGCAAGGGACTGGAAACACCATATATTTT,CASRTQGTGNTIYF
TRBV2,NA,NA,TRBJ1-1,TGTGCCAGCAGGAACAGCGGAGGGAACACTGAAGCTTTCTTT,CASRNSGGNTEAFF
TRBV5-1,NA,NA,TRBJ2-3,TGCGCCAGCAGCTTGGTAGCAGATACGCAGTATTTT,CASSLVADTQYF
TRBV27,NA,TRBD2,TRBJ2-7,TGTGCCAGCAGTTCCTCACGGGCTAGCGGGAGTTACGAGCAGTACTTC,CASSSSRASGSYEQYF
TRBV9,once,NA,TRBJ2-5,TGTGCCAGCAGCCGTGGGGAACGGAGCCTCCAAGAGACCCAGTACTTC,CASSRGERSLQETQYF
TRBV28,NA,NA,TRBJ2-7,TGTGCCAGCAGTTTAATCAAGGGGGGTTCCTACGAGCAGTACTTC,CASSLIKGGSYEQYF
TRBV4-1,NA,NA,TRBJ2-1,TGCGCCAGCAGCCAAGAACGGGAGCCCTACAATGAGCAGTTCTTC,CASSQEREPYNEQFF
TRBV5-1,NA,NA,TRBJ2-3,TGCGCCAGCAGCTTGGACGGTTCTAGCACAGATACGCAGTATTTT,CASSLDGSSTDTQYF
TRBV25-1,NA,NA,TRBJ1-5,TGTGCCAGCAGTGAGGGTGGAGCGAGCAATCAGCCCCAGCATTTT,CASSEGGASNQPQHF
TRBV7-6,NA,NA,TRBJ2-2,TGTGCCAGCAGCTTAGGATTTAGCGGAGCAACCGGGGAGCTGTTTTTT,CASSLGFSGATGELFF
TRBV19,NA,TRBD1,TRBJ1-5,TGTGCCAGTAGTCCGTGGGAGGGACAGGGGACTCAGCCCCAGCATTTT,CASSPWEGQGTQPQHF
TRBV18,NA,NA,TRBJ1-4,TGTGCCAGCTCACCACAATATGATGAAAAACTGTTTTTT,CASSPQYDEKLFF
TRBV13,few,TRBD1,TRBJ1-2,TGTGCCAGCAGCTTAGGAGGGACAGGGGGTGGCTACACCTTC,CASSLGGTGGGYTF
TRBV20-1,few,NA,TRBJ1-1,TGCAGTGCTAGTCCCGGTGAAGCTTTCTTT,CSASPGEAFF
TRBV10-3,NA,NA,TRBJ2-5,TGTGCCATCAGTATAAGTTTACAAGAGACCCAGTACTTC,CAISISLQETQYF
TRBV5-4,once,NA,TRBJ1-4,TGTGCCAGCAGCTTGGTGCTTAATGAAAAACTGTTTTTT,CASSLVLNEKLFF
TRBV5-4,NA,NA,TRBJ2-3,TGTGCCAGCAGCTTGACCTTGACAGATACGCAGTATTTT,CASSLTLTDTQYF
TRBV27,once,NA,TRBJ2-5,TGTGCCAGCCGTAGCCTAGGTTCTTCCTTGGAGACCCAGTACTTC,CASRSLGSSLETQYF
TRBV6-5,NA,NA,TRBJ2-7,TGTGCCAGCATCGAGGGAAACTCCTACGAGCAGTACTTC,CASIEGNSYEQYF
TRBV28,NA,NA,TRBJ2-7,TGTGCCAGCAGAACAGGGAGCTCCTACGAGCAGTACTTC,CASRTGSSYEQYF
TRBV2,NA,NA,TRBJ1-6,TGTGCCAGCGGGGGGACATCCTATAATTCACCCCTCCACTTT,CASGGTSYNSPLHF
TRBV7-2,NA,TRBD1,TRBJ2-1,TGTGCCAGCAGCCGGACAGGGAACGTCTTAGGTGAGCAGTTCTTC,CASSRTGNVLGEQFF
TRBV5-1,NA,NA,TRBJ2-3,TGCGCCAGCGAGTCGGGGATTAGCACAGATACGCAGTATTTT,CASESGISTDTQYF
TRBV6-5,NA,NA,TRBJ2-6,TGTGCCAGCAGTTCGCCGGGGAGGTCTGGGGCCAACGTCCTGACTTTC,CASSSPGRSGANVLTF
TRBV9,NA,NA,TRBJ2-3,TGTGCCAGCTCCGAAGGGGCCACAGATACGCAGTATTTT,CASSEGATDTQYF
TRBV2,NA,NA,TRBJ2-7,TGTGCCAGCAGTGAAGGGCCGAGCTCCTACGAGCAGTACTTC,CASSEGPSSYEQYF
TRBV10-2,NA,NA,TRBJ2-1,TGCGCCAGCAGTGGACAGTACAATGAGCAGTTCTTC,CASSGQYNEQFF
TRBV7-2,NA,NA,TRBJ1-2,TGTGCCAGCAGCCAGATAGGGGAGTCGGGCTACACCTTC,CASSQIGESGYTF
TRBV16,NA,TRBD1,TRBJ1-1,TGTGCCAGCAGCCAGCCGCTCCAGGCGACAGGGGAGAACACTGAAGCTTTCTTT,CASSQPLQATGENTEAFF
TRBV7-8,NA,TRBD2,TRBJ2-2,TGTGCCAGCAGCCTTGGGACTAGCGGGGTAACCGGGGAGCTGTTTTTT,CASSLGTSGVTGELFF
TRBV6-5,NA,NA,TRBJ1-3,TGTGCCAGCAGTCGTGGAGGGGGCTCTGGAAACACCATATATTTT,CASSRGGGSGNTIYF
TRBV28,NA,NA,TRBJ1-1,TGTGCCAGCAGTACCCCGGGCCTCCCGGAAGCTTTCTTT,CASSTPGLPEAFF
TRBV19,NA,TRBD2,TRBJ2-1,TGTGCCAGTAGTATAGGGGCTAGCGGGAGGGCCTGGAATGAGCAGTTCTTC,CASSIGASGRAWNEQFF
TRBV18,NA,NA,TRBJ1-6,TGTGCCAGCTCACCATTCATAAATTCACCCCTCCACTTT,CASSPFINSPLHF
TRBV11-2,NA,TRBD1,TRBJ2-5,TGTGCCAGCAGCCAGGGGGTTCGGGAGACCCAGTACTTC,CASSQGVRETQYF
TRBV2,NA,TRBD1,TRBJ2-7,TGTGCCAGCAGTGGGGGGACAGGGAAGGGCGAGCAGTACTTC,CASSGGTGKGEQYF
TRBV5-1,NA,TRBD1,TRBJ2-5,TGCGCCAGCAGCTTGTGGCGGACAGGGGGCGTGGAGACCCAGTACTTC,CASSLWRTGGVETQYF
TRBV19,few,TRBD1,TRBJ2-2,TGTGCCAGTAGCCGACAGGGGGCGAAGAACACCGGGGAGCTGTTTTTT,CASSRQGAKNTGELFF
TRBV28,NA,NA,TRBJ1-5,TGTGCCAGCAAAGGGGAGAATCAGCCCCAGCATTTT,CASKGENQPQHF
TRBV28,NA,TRBD1,TRBJ2-7,TGTGCCAGCATCTCAAGTTCCGCAGGGGGCCACGAGCAGTACTTC,CASISSSAGGHEQYF
TRBV6-5,once,TRBD1,TRBJ1-4,TGTGCCAGCAGACAACAGGGGCTGAATGAAAAACTGTTTTTT,CASRQQGLNEKLFF
TRBV2,NA,NA,TRBJ1-5,TGTGCCAGCAAGGGCCGCGAAGAGCCCCAGCATTTT,CASKGREEPQHF
TRBV27,NA,NA,TRBJ2-5,TGTGCCAGCAGTTTTGGTCCACCGGAGTACTTC,CASSFGPPEYF
TRBV7-8,NA,TRBD2,TRBJ2-7,TGTGCCAGCAGCCCCAGGACTAGCGGGGTCAGCTCCTACGAGCAGTACTTC,CASSPRTSGVSSYEQYF
TRBV6-5,few,NA,TRBJ2-5,TGTGCCAGCAGTTACTCGATCCAAGAGACCCAGTACTTC,CASSYSIQETQYF
TRBV20-1,NA,NA,TRBJ2-5,TGCAGTGCTGGCCTGGAGACGACCCAGTACTTC,CSAGLETTQYF
TRBV30,once,TRBD1,TRBJ1-1,TGTGCCTGGAGTGTATGGAGGACAGGTACGAACACTGAAGCTTTCTTT,CAWSVWRTGTNTEAFF